The present T cell receptor beta chain was sequenced within a study of T cells in localized non-small cell lung cancer. General observations from the study: In uninvolved adjacent lung, T cell clonality reached its highest value, exceeding tumor. Greater T cell density in blood accompanied longer overall survival.

Generated by immunoSEQ multiplex PCR, the TCRdb table keeps only in-frame clones and is missing some. The table shows tens of thousands of clones, with 88% occurring only once. Notes on this clone: The antigen is undetermined.

The germline gives CDR1 SGHRS, CDR2 YFSETQ. The CDR3 is 14 amino acids. The V gene lost 0 bases and the J gene lost 8 bases, with 14 bases spanning the gap. The starting material was peripheral blood, obtained before any cancer treatment. The sequence was obtained from a female donor aged 60 or older with stage III squamous cell lung carcinoma. J is TRBJ2-5 and V is TRBV5-1; D not certain. The CDR3 loop is CASSLVQVPRTQYF. DNA for the CDR3: TGCGCCAGCAGCTTGGTCCAGGTACCCCGAACCCAGTACTTC.